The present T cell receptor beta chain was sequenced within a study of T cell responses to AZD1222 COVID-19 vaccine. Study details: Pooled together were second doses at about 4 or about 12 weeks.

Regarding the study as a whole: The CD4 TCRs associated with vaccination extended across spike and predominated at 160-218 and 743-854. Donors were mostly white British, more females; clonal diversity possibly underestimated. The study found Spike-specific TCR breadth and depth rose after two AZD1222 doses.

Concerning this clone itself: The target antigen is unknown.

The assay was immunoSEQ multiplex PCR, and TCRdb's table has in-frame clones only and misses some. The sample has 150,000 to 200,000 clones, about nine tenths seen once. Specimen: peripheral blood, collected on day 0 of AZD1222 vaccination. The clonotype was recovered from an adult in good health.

The CDR3, as DNA: TGTGCCAGCAGTTACTCGCCGGGGGGCGCGGAAGGCTACACCTTC. Amino acids: CASSYSPGGAEGYTF. The chain joins TRBV6-5 to TRBJ1-2; tentative D call: TRBD1 (6 bases). This CDR3 spans 15 amino acids. Trimming took 0 bases from V and 8 from J, leaving 16 bases between them. Germline CDR1 reads MNHEY; CDR2 reads SVGAGI.